What follows are 20 T cell receptor beta chains derived from one specimen sequenced in a study of blood T cells in healthy people across ages. Alongside a J-beta primer mix, a sample-barcoded 5' primer served in a second PCR lasting about 7 to 11 cycles. MiXCR, applied by TCRdb to the 5' RACE reads, yields one record per CDR3 protein. The data contain a few hundred thousand distinct CDR3 sequences, roughly half of them singletons. The source material was blood. These receptors were collected from a man in his sixties in good health.

This chain joins TRBV9 and TRBJ2-3, with D possibly being TRBD1 or TRBD2 (5 bases each). Germline V gene sequence: CDR1 SGDLS, CDR2 YYNGEE. CDR3 length: 16 residues. V shed 0 bases and J shed 1 base, with 12 bases lying between them. The CDR3, as DNA: TGTGCCAGCAGCGTAGCATGGGGGTTCGGCACAGATACGCAGTATTTT. It translates to CASSVAWGFGTDTQYF.

The rearrangement links TRBV7-2 to TRBJ2-1, with TRBD2 matching 12 bases. The length of the CDR3 is 16 residues. Trimming cost V 5 bases and J 7 bases; bases outside gene matches: 9. Germline CDR1 reads SGHTA; CDR2 reads FQGNSA. CDR3 in amino acids: CASSHGASGGDNEQFF. In nucleotides, the CDR3 is TGTGCCAGCAGCCACGGGGCTAGCGGGGGGGATAATGAGCAGTTCTTC.

The chain couples TRBV7-2 to TRBJ2-7, with a tentative D call TRBD2 (5 bases). The J call is in doubt because the DNA end fits TRBJ2-5 better. The germline V gene has CDR1 SGHTA and CDR2 FQGNSA. The CDR3 totals 14 residues. The CDR3, as DNA: TGTGCCAGCAGCAGAAGCGGATCCCAAGAGACCCAGTACTTC. Translated, it gives CASSRSGSQETQYF.

The chain recombines TRBV6-1 with TRBJ2-7; maybe TRBD1 (6 bases). Judging by the DNA end, TRBJ2-5 fits better; the J call may be wrong. Per germline, CDR1 MNHNS and CDR2 SASEGT. CDR3 length: 14 residues. This CDR3 reads CASIRDTGWETQYF. The CDR3 region has the DNA TGTGCCAGCATTCGGGACACCGGTTGGGAGACCCAGTACTTC.

This chain links TRBV9 with TRBJ2-3, with D tentatively TRBD1 or TRBD2 (6 bases each). Germline lookup yields CDR1 SGDLS and CDR2 YYNGEE. V lost 0 bases, J lost 2 bases, and 13 bases lay in between. This CDR3 comprises 16 residues. Here the CDR3 reads CASSVVEGGFTDTQYF. The CDR3 DNA sequence: TGTGCCAGCAGCGTAGTCGAGGGGGGTTTCACAGATACGCAGTATTTT.

Concerning this clonotype: At one end, the junction sequence differs from germline, possibly due to a read error. This chain links TRBV7-7 with TRBJ2-4; D not certain. The J call may be wrong; the DNA end is better matched by TRBJ2-5. CDR1 and CDR2 (germline): SSHAT, FNYEAQ (reference sequence). The CDR3 is 14 residues long. This CDR3 reads CASSLDGKSETQYF. CDR3 nucleotides: TGTGCTAGCAGCTTAGATGGCAAATCAGAGACCCAGTACTTC.

The chain joins TRBV20-1 to TRBJ2-1; D is unclear. V lost 3 bases and J 3 bases, leaving 9 bases between the germline ends. The germline gives CDR1 DFQATT, CDR2 SNEGSKA (reference sequence). CDR3 length: 13 amino acids. The CDR3 coding sequence is TGCAGTGCTAGTAGGTCGGTCTACAATGAGCAGTTCTTC. Its translation is CSASRSVYNEQFF.

This sequence joins TRBV20-1 and TRBJ2-3, with D perhaps matching TRBD2 (5 bases). Germline-derived CDR1 and CDR2 are DFQATT and SNEGSKA (reference sequence). This CDR3 has 14 amino acids. The V end was cut by 0 bases, the J end by 4 bases, with 11 bases between. CDR3 sequence reads: CSARDYGVPDTQYF. The CDR3 nucleotides are TGCAGTGCTAGAGATTACGGGGTCCCAGATACGCAGTATTTT.

This clonotype was counted at least ten times. V usage is TRBV12-3 or TRBV12-4 and J usage is TRBJ1-1; D gene uncertain. With 2 bases removed from V and 2 bases from J, the gap between germline ends came to 6 bases. The CDR3 length is 13 residues. The CDR3: CASSLMVNTEAFF. For the CDR3, the DNA is TGTGCCAGCAGTTTAATGGTAAACACTGAAGCTTTCTTT.

The chain couples TRBV30 to TRBJ2-1; 9 bases line up with TRBD1. The CDR3 covers 13 residues. Germline CDR1 and CDR2: GTSNPN and SVGIG (reference sequence). The CDR3 DNA follows: TGTGCTCGGAGGGGGACAGGGTTCAATGAGCAGTTCTTC. Protein sequence: CARRGTGFNEQFF. The entire variable domain, with the rest obtained from reference TRBV30 and TRBJ2-1, is as follows: SQTIHQWPATLVQPVGSPLSLECTVEGTSNPNLYWYRQAAGRGLQLLFYSVGIGQISSEVPQNLSASRPQDRQFILSSKKLLLSDSGFYLCARRGTGFNEQFFGPGTRLTVL.

This clonotype has a count of ten or more. The genes are TRBV12-3 or TRBV12-4 and TRBJ2-6, with D uncertain. The CDR3 is 15 residues long. V was pared by 6 bases and J by 0 bases, with 9 bases between. The DNA for the CDR3 is TGTGCCAGCAGCCATCAGGCCTCTGGGGCCAACGTCCTGACTTTC. Protein product: CASSHQASGANVLTF.

V usage is TRBV6-6 and J usage is TRBJ2-7, with TRBD1 matching over 9 bases. V shed 5 bases and J 4 bases; nucleotides not matched to a gene: 9. The V gene's germline CDR1 is MNHNY and CDR2 SVGAGI (reference sequence). CDR3 length: 15 residues. CDR3: CASSKLRTGEYEQYF. The CDR3 region has the DNA TGTGCCAGCAGTAAACTCCGGACAGGGGAGTACGAGCAGTACTTC.

The rearrangement joins TRBV29-1 to TRBJ2-5; D call uncertain. Trimming removed 4 bases from V and 4 bases from J, with 10 bases in between. Germline assignment: CDR1 SQVTM and CDR2 ANQGSEA. The CDR3 is 12 amino acids. As DNA, the CDR3 is TGCAGCGTTGTTGGGCAGGCAGAGACCCAGTACTTC. This codes for CSVVGQAETQYF.

The table lists this clonotype with a count of one. V usage is TRBV6-1 and J usage is TRBJ2-3; 7 nucleotides agree with TRBD2. The CDR3 runs 16 residues. Unmatched junction bases numbered 9, after V lost 1 base and J lost 5 bases. The germline gives CDR1 MNHNS, CDR2 SASEGT. CDR3 loop: CASSEGQRGGRDTQYF. The CDR3, as DNA: TGTGCCAGCAGTGAAGGCCAGCGGGGAGGGAGAGATACGCAGTATTTT.

The chain employs TRBV7-2 and TRBJ2-1; TRBD2 is a possible D gene (7 bases). Per the germline V gene, CDR1 is SGHTA and CDR2 is FQGNSA. V gave up 1 base and J gave up 13 bases, with 20 bases separating them. This CDR3 is 15 amino acids long. The CDR3 sequence: CASSLGGGGQETQFF. The CDR3 nucleotides are TGTGCCAGCAGCTTAGGAGGGGGGGGGCAAGAGACCCAGTTCTTC.

J is TRBJ2-1 and V is TRBV20-1; D might be TRBD2 (6 bases). V lost 3 bases and J 8 bases, leaving 17 bases between the germline ends. The V gene's germline CDR1 is DFQATT and CDR2 SNEGSKA (reference sequence). CDR3 length: 14 residues. The CDR3 is CSARDGGKVDEQFF. CDR3 sequence (DNA): TGCAGTGCTAGGGACGGGGGTAAGGTCGATGAGCAGTTCTTC.

This clonotype was seen a few times. V and J are TRBV28 and TRBJ2-5, with D perhaps matching TRBD2 (6 bases). The tail of the sequence fits TRBJ2-7 better, so the J call may be wrong. From germline, CDR1 is MDHEN and CDR2 SYDVKM. This CDR3 comprises 16 residues. CDR3 sequence: CASSLWVGGSAYEQYF. In DNA form, the CDR3 reads TGTGCCAGCAGTTTATGGGTTGGGGGGTCGGCCTACGAGCAGTACTTC.

The chain combines TRBV6-2 or TRBV6-3 with TRBJ2-1, with TRBD2 matching over 9 bases. The V gene end was trimmed by 0 bases and the J gene end by 5 bases; junction bases not matched to a gene: 11. CDR1 is MNHEY and CDR2 is SVGEGT in the germline V gene. The length of the CDR3 is 18 residues. CDR3 nucleotides: TGTGCCAGCAGTTACTCCTTGTCGACTAGCGGCAACCACAATGAGCAGTTCTTC. Translation gives CASSYSLSTSGNHNEQFF.

The sample holds many counts of this clonotype. The rearrangement uses TRBV7-9 and TRBJ2-3; a possible D gene is TRBD2 (5 bases). Trimming left V 1 base short and J 3 bases short, with 11 bases between. This CDR3 has 15 residues. Germline V gene sequence: CDR1 SEHNR, CDR2 FQNEAQ (reference sequence). CDR3 sequence: CASSLVAGATDTQYF. In DNA, the CDR3 is TGTGCCAGCAGCTTAGTTGCGGGTGCAACAGATACGCAGTATTTT.

V and J are TRBV20-1 and TRBJ2-7; TRBD2 agrees at 8 bases. The last part of the DNA fits TRBJ2-5 better; the J call may be wrong. The CDR3 contains 14 residues. Germline V CDR1 and CDR2: DFQATT, SNEGSKA (reference sequence). The CDR3 here is CSAFARTSRETQYF. The DNA of the CDR3 is TGCAGTGCTTTCGCCAGGACTAGCAGGGAGACCCAGTACTTC.